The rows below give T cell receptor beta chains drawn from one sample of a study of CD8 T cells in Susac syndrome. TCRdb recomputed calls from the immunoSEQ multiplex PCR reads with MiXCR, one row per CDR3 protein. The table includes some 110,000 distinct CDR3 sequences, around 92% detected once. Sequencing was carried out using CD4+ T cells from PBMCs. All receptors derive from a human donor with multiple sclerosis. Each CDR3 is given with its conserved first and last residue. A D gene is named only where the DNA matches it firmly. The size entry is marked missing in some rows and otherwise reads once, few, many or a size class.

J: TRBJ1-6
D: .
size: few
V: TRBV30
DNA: TGTGCCTGTGTGACAGGCGATTATAATTCACCCCTCCACTTT
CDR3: CACVTGDYNSPLHF

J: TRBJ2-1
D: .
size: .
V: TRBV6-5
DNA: TGTGCCAGCAGTTCCCTTCTAGGAAGTGAGCAGTTCTTC
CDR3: CASSSLLGSEQFF

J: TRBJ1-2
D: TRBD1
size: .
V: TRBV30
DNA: TGTGCCTTCAAGGACAGGGTTCTAGCTAACTATGGCTACACCTTC
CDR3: CAFKDRVLANYGYTF

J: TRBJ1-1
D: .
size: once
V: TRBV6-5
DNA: TGTGCCAGCAGCGCTACGGACAGTGAAGCTTTCTTT
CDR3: CASSATDSEAFF

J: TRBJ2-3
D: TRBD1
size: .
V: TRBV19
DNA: TGTGCCAGTAGTATTCTTGGACAGGGGGCTGATACGCAGTATTTT
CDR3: CASSILGQGADTQYF

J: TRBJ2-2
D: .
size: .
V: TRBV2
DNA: TGTGCCAGCAGTGAAGCAGCTTCCCTGGGCACCGGGGAGCTGTTTTTT
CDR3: CASSEAASLGTGELFF

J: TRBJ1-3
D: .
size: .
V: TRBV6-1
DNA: TGTGCCACACAGAGAGGGACGGGAACAGCCTCTGGAAACACCATATATTTT
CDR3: CATQRGTGTASGNTIYF

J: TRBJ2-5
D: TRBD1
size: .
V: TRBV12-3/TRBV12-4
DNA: TGTGCCAGCAGTTTACCGACACCCGGGACAGGTTTTGAGACCCAGTACTTC
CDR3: CASSLPTPGTGFETQYF

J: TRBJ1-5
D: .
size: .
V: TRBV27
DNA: TGTGCCAGCAGTTTATTCTCTTCCAGGGGAGGCAATCAGCCCCAGCATTTT
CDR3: CASSLFSSRGGNQPQHF

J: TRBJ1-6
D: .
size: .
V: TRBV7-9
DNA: TGTGCCAGCAGCTTATCCCCTCGTAATTCACCCCTCCACTTT
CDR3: CASSLSPRNSPLHF